This section outlines one T cell receptor beta chain sequence together with its context. The data originate from a study of blood T cell repertoires in COVID-19. Study-wide context: The United States, Italy and Spain supplied acute and convalescent COVID-19 samples. Sources were T cells, B-cell-depleted T cells, or PBMCs; the material itself was cDNA or gDNA.

Between the trimmed V and J ends, which lost 6 bases and 4 bases, there was a span of 6 bases. From germline, CDR1 is ENHRY and CDR2 SYGVKD. CDR3 length: 11 residues. Per the authors' pipeline: The assay estimated nucleated cells by amplifying reference gene primers. Method: immunoSEQ multiplex PCR; TCRdb's copy keeps in-frame clones and lacks some. The V and J calls and clone size were taken over from that table, and D and trimming were inferred from the DNA. Of a few hundred thousand clones in the sample, over 80% were seen once. The sequence came from a woman aged 40 to 50 with acute or convalescent COVID-19. This chain connects TRBV10-3 to TRBJ1-1; D call uncertain. The sequenced material came from peripheral blood. The DNA for the CDR3 is TGTGCCATCAGGGCCCGCACTGAAGCTTTCTTT. It codes for CAIRARTEAFF.